A selection of T cell receptor beta chains follows, all from one sample in a study of human T cells and chemical hapten exposure. TCRdb independently ran MiXCR on the RACE reads; one entry per CDR3 protein. The repertoire holds over 100,000 distinct CDR3 sequences, more than 7.5% seen once, with 1.5% to 2% in the top ten. The source material was whole blood. The receptors derive from a male donor in good health. Some clones in this sample may be carry-over from other donors' samples. Both conserved end residues are part of each CDR3. The D gene is left open where the match is weak. Expanded clones are given a class, and other clones once, few, many or no size at all.

V gene: TRBV18
clone size: few
CDR3 length: 14
J gene: TRBJ2-7
D gene: .
CDR3 DNA: TGTGCCAGCTCAGGCATGGACAGTTCCTACGAGCAGTACTTC
CDR3 protein: CASSGMDSSYEQYF

V gene: TRBV7-2
clone size: few
CDR3 length: 16
J gene: TRBJ2-2
D gene: .
CDR3 DNA: TGTGCCAGCAGCTTAGGGGGCAGGTCGAGCACCGGGGAGCTGTTTTTT
CDR3 protein: CASSLGGRSSTGELFF

V gene: TRBV30
clone size: few
CDR3 length: 16
J gene: TRBJ2-1
D gene: .
CDR3 DNA: TGTGCCTGGAGTGTGCGCGGTTCGCGGGCCTACAATGAGCAGTTCTTC
CDR3 protein: CAWSVRGSRAYNEQFF

V gene: TRBV7-9
clone size: .
CDR3 length: 11
J gene: TRBJ1-1
D gene: .
CDR3 DNA: TGTGCCAGCAGCTTTTCCACTGAAGCTTTCTTT
CDR3 protein: CASSFSTEAFF

V gene: TRBV27
clone size: many
CDR3 length: 13
J gene: TRBJ1-2
D gene: .
CDR3 DNA: TGTGCCAGCAGACAGGACCCCTACTATGGCTACACCTTC
CDR3 protein: CASRQDPYYGYTF

V gene: TRBV7-2
clone size: many
CDR3 length: 16
J gene: TRBJ2-7
D gene: .
CDR3 DNA: TGTGCCAGCAGCTTAGTGACGGGGGAGAGCTCCTACGAGCAGTACTTC
CDR3 protein: CASSLVTGESSYEQYF

V gene: TRBV6-1
clone size: many
CDR3 length: 15
J gene: TRBJ2-7
D gene: .
CDR3 DNA: TGTGCCAGCCTAGCGACCCCCGGGACACCGGAGGGGCAGTACTTC
CDR3 protein: CASLATPGTPEGQYF

V gene: TRBV11-1
clone size: few
CDR3 length: 15
J gene: TRBJ2-5
D gene: TRBD2
CDR3 DNA: TGTGCCAGCAGCTCGCGGGGGGGCCGGCAAGAGACCCAGTACTTC
CDR3 protein: CASSSRGGRQETQYF

V gene: TRBV27
clone size: many
CDR3 length: 12
J gene: TRBJ1-6
D gene: TRBD1
CDR3 DNA: TGTGCCAGCAGTCACAGGGGCTCACCCCTCCACTTT
CDR3 protein: CASSHRGSPLHF

V gene: TRBV27
clone size: .
CDR3 length: 14
J gene: TRBJ2-7
D gene: TRBD1
CDR3 DNA: TGTGCCAGCAGTTTGACAGGGGGCGGGGGGGAGCAGTACTTC
CDR3 protein: CASSLTGGGGEQYF

V gene: TRBV7-6
clone size: many
CDR3 length: 17
J gene: TRBJ1-3
D gene: TRBD1
CDR3 DNA: TGTGCCAGCAGCACCTTTAAAGGGACAGGCTCTGGAAACACCATATATTTT
CDR3 protein: CASSTFKGTGSGNTIYF

V gene: TRBV20-1
clone size: few
CDR3 length: 13
J gene: TRBJ1-2
D gene: TRBD1
CDR3 DNA: TGCAGTGCTAGAGATGACAGGGGAAATGGCTACACCTTC
CDR3 protein: CSARDDRGNGYTF

V gene: TRBV7-9
clone size: many
CDR3 length: 14
J gene: TRBJ2-5
D gene: .
CDR3 DNA: TGTGCCAGCAGCTTAGGAGGGTGGGCAGAGACCCAGTACTTC
CDR3 protein: CASSLGGWAETQYF

V gene: TRBV7-9
clone size: many
CDR3 length: 17
J gene: TRBJ2-4
D gene: TRBD1
CDR3 DNA: TGTGCCAGCAGCTCCGGGGACAGGGGGAAAACCAAAAACATTCAGTACTTC
CDR3 protein: CASSSGDRGKTKNIQYF

V gene: TRBV19
clone size: .
CDR3 length: 14
J gene: TRBJ2-3
D gene: TRBD1
CDR3 DNA: TGTGCCAGTAGTGTTCACAGGGGCGGAGATACGCAGTATTTT
CDR3 protein: CASSVHRGGDTQYF

V gene: TRBV12-3/TRBV12-4
clone size: .
CDR3 length: 14
J gene: TRBJ1-2
D gene: .
CDR3 DNA: TGTGCCAGCAGTTGGCTGGGCCCAGGGTATGGCTACACCTTC
CDR3 protein: CASSWLGPGYGYTF

V gene: TRBV7-9
clone size: many
CDR3 length: 16
J gene: TRBJ2-4
D gene: TRBD2
CDR3 DNA: TGTGCCAGCAGCTCGAGCGGGAGCAGCGCCAAAAACATTCAGTACTTC
CDR3 protein: CASSSSGSSAKNIQYF

V gene: TRBV6-1
clone size: few
CDR3 length: 14
J gene: TRBJ2-7
D gene: .
CDR3 DNA: TGTGCCAGCAGTGAAGCAACAGTAAGCTACGAGCAGTACTTC
CDR3 protein: CASSEATVSYEQYF

V gene: TRBV12-3/TRBV12-4
clone size: few
CDR3 length: 16
J gene: TRBJ1-2
D gene: TRBD1
CDR3 DNA: TGTGCCAGCAGCTCCAGGGGGCGGCGGGGAAACTATGGCTACACCTTC
CDR3 protein: CASSSRGRRGNYGYTF

V gene: TRBV5-1
clone size: .
CDR3 length: 15
J gene: TRBJ2-2
D gene: .
CDR3 DNA: TGCGCCAGCAGCTTCAACCGAGACTTTCGCGGGGAGCTGTTTTTT
CDR3 protein: CASSFNRDFRGELFF

V gene: TRBV27
clone size: few
CDR3 length: 17
J gene: TRBJ2-1
D gene: TRBD2
CDR3 DNA: TGTGCCAGCAGTTTATCGACAAGCGGGAGGGCCTCCCATGAGCAGTTCTTC
CDR3 protein: CASSLSTSGRASHEQFF

V gene: TRBV5-1
clone size: .
CDR3 length: 13
J gene: TRBJ2-5
D gene: .
CDR3 DNA: TGCGCCAGCAGCTTGCCCGGAACGGAGACCCAGTACTTC
CDR3 protein: CASSLPGTETQYF

V gene: TRBV15
clone size: .
CDR3 length: 13
J gene: TRBJ1-1
D gene: .
CDR3 DNA: TGTGCCACCAGCAGAGATCTCAACACTGAAGCTTTCTTT
CDR3 protein: CATSRDLNTEAFF

V gene: TRBV7-2
clone size: .
CDR3 length: 15
J gene: TRBJ1-1
D gene: TRBD1
CDR3 DNA: TGTGCCAGCAGCGGGACAGGGGGCGGTTTGTCTGAAGCTTTCTTT
CDR3 protein: CASSGTGGGLSEAFF

V gene: TRBV4-3
clone size: many
CDR3 length: 20
J gene: TRBJ2-1
D gene: TRBD2
CDR3 DNA: TGCGCCAGCAGCCAAGAAGGCCTAGCGGGGGTTGCGAGCTCCTACAATGAGCAGTTCTTC
CDR3 protein: CASSQEGLAGVASSYNEQFF

V gene: TRBV27
clone size: .
CDR3 length: 16
J gene: TRBJ2-5
D gene: .
CDR3 DNA: TGTGCCAGCACCCGAACAGGGGCGGGGATCCAAGAGACCCAGTACTTC
CDR3 protein: CASTRTGAGIQETQYF

V gene: TRBV20-1
clone size: many
CDR3 length: 17
J gene: TRBJ2-7
D gene: .
CDR3 DNA: TGCAGTGCTAGAGAGATTAGATCCGGGACGGATTACTACGAGCAGTACTTC
CDR3 protein: CSAREIRSGTDYYEQYF

V gene: TRBV5-1
clone size: many
CDR3 length: 15
J gene: TRBJ1-1
D gene: .
CDR3 DNA: TGCGCCAGCAGCTTGGTCGGGGACATGAACACTGAAGCTTTCTTT
CDR3 protein: CASSLVGDMNTEAFF

V gene: TRBV24-1
clone size: few
CDR3 length: 13
J gene: TRBJ1-5
D gene: .
CDR3 DNA: TGTGCCACCAGTGATGTAAGGGGACAGCCCCAGCATTTT
CDR3 protein: CATSDVRGQPQHF

V gene: TRBV5-1
clone size: many
CDR3 length: 14
J gene: TRBJ1-5
D gene: .
CDR3 DNA: TGCGCCAGCAGCTTGGGGGAGGGCAATCAGCCCCAGCATTTT
CDR3 protein: CASSLGEGNQPQHF

V gene: TRBV4-1
clone size: .
CDR3 length: 15
J gene: TRBJ1-6
D gene: .
CDR3 DNA: TGCGCCAGCAGCGACGGGACGGACTATAATTCACCCCTCCACTTT
CDR3 protein: CASSDGTDYNSPLHF

V gene: TRBV10-3
clone size: .
CDR3 length: 14
J gene: TRBJ2-3
D gene: .
CDR3 DNA: TGTGCCATCAGTGGAGGAGGGGTTGGAGATACGCAGTATTTT
CDR3 protein: CAISGGGVGDTQYF

V gene: TRBV29-1
clone size: .
CDR3 length: 13
J gene: TRBJ1-1
D gene: .
CDR3 DNA: TGCAGCGGTGATAGGGGCTTGCACACTGAAGCTTTCTTT
CDR3 protein: CSGDRGLHTEAFF

V gene: TRBV5-1
clone size: .
CDR3 length: 16
J gene: TRBJ2-1
D gene: .
CDR3 DNA: TGCGCCAGCAGCTTGGCGGGACTGTCCCCCTACAATGAGCAGTTCTTC
CDR3 protein: CASSLAGLSPYNEQFF

V gene: TRBV5-1
clone size: .
CDR3 length: 15
J gene: TRBJ1-2
D gene: .
CDR3 DNA: TGCGCCAGCAGCTTGCGTCCCCAGGCCGACTATGGCTACACCTTC
CDR3 protein: CASSLRPQADYGYTF

V gene: TRBV12-3/TRBV12-4
clone size: few
CDR3 length: 13
J gene: TRBJ2-7
D gene: .
CDR3 DNA: TGTGCCAACAGTTTCGGCCCTATTTACGAGCAGTACTTC
CDR3 protein: CANSFGPIYEQYF

V gene: TRBV27
clone size: few
CDR3 length: 15
J gene: TRBJ2-1
D gene: .
CDR3 DNA: TGTGCCAGCAGTCCGAAGGGTTATTCCTACAATGAGCAGTTCTTC
CDR3 protein: CASSPKGYSYNEQFF